Described below is a single T cell receptor beta chain sequence and its context. TCR beta VDJ and CDR3 were profiled, and genomic DNA was the template. Using its own MiXCR run on the reads, TCRdb lists one record per CDR3 protein. The repertoire includes some 98,000 distinct CDR3 sequences, less than 75% of them detected once, and 65% sits in the top ten. V was shortened by 2 bases and J by 5 bases, with 20 bases between the two germline ends. The CDR3 totals 17 residues. Looked up from germline, CDR1 is LNHDA and CDR2 is SQIVND (reference sequence). This specimen comes from a study of CD8+CD57+ T cells in acquired aplastic anemia. Patients included in sequencing had previously demonstrated CD8+CD57+ cell expansion by flow cytometry.

This chain links TRBV19 with TRBJ2-3; D is possibly TRBD2 (5 bases). Sequencing was performed on sorted CD4+, CD8+, or CD8+CD57+ T cells (not recorded which) from PBMCs. The clonotype was recovered from a human donor with aplastic anemia. The CDR3 sequence: CASSISLESLAVDTQYF. CDR3 sequence (DNA): TGTGCCAGTAGTATATCTTTGGAGTCGCTAGCTGTAGATACGCAGTATTTT.